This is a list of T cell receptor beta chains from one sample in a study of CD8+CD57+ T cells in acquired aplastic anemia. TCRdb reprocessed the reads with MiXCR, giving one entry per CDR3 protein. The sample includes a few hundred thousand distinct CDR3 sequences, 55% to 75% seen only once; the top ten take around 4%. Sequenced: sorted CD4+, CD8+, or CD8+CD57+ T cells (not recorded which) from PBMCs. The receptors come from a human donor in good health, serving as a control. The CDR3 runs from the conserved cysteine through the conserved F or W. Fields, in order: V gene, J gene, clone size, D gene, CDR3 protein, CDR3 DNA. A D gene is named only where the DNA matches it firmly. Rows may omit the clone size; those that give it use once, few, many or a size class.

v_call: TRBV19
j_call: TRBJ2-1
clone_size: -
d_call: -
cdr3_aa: CASSLGPGGPYEQFF
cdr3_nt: TGTGCCAGTAGTCTAGGCCCAGGGGGGCCCTATGAGCAGTTCTTC

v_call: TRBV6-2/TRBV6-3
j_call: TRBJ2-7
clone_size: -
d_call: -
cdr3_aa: CASILAGTTGSEQYF
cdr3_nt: TGTGCCAGCATCCTAGCCGGGACGACGGGATCCGAGCAGTACTTC

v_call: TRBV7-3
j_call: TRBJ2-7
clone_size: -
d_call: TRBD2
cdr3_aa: CASCSREGYEQYF
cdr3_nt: TGTGCCAGCTGTTCAAGGGAGGGGTACGAGCAGTACTTC

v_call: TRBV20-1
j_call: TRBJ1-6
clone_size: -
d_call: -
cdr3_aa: CSARVPLDRSNSPLHF
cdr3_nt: TGCAGTGCTAGAGTTCCCCTTGACAGAAGTAATTCACCCCTCCACTTT

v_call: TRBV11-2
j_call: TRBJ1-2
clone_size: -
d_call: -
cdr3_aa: CASSLGQNTNYGYTF
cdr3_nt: TGTGCCAGCAGCTTAGGACAGAACACGAACTATGGCTACACTTTC

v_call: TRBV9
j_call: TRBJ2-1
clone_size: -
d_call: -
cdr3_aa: CATSDVGNSYTDIF
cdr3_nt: TGTGCCACCAGTGATGTCGGGAACAGCTATACAGATATCTTC

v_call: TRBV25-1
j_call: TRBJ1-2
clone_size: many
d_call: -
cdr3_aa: CASSANRRGGGRLIYGYTF
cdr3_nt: TGTGCCAGCAGTGCCAATAGACGAGGGGGAGGAAGGCTAATCTATGGCTACACCTTC

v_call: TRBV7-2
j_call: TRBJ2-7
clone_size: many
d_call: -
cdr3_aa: CASSSQTYEQYF
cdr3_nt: TGTGCCAGCAGCTCCCAGACTTACGAGCAGTACTTC

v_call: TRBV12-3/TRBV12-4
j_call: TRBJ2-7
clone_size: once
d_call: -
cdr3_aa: CASSYRPAWENYEQYF
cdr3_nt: TGTGCCAGCAGTTATCGCCCCGCCTGGGAAAACTACGAGCAGTACTTC

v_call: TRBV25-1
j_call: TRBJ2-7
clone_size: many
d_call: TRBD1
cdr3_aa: CASSPTAPGTASYEQYF
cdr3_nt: TGTGCCAGCAGTCCTACTGCCCCCGGGACAGCTTCCTACGAGCAGTACTTC

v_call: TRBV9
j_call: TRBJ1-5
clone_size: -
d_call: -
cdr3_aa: CASSLVGRVWNQPQHF
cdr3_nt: TGTGCTAGTAGTTTGGTCGGTAGGGTGTGGAATCAGCCTCAGCATTTT

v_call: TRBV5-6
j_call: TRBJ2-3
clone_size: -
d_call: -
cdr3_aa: CASSPTYGGTDTQYF
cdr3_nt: TGTGCCAGCAGCCCAACGTACGGGGGCACAGATACGCAGTATTTT

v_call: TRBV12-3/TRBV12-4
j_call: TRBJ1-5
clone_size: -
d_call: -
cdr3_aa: CASRGDGLNQPQHF
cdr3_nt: TGTGCCAGCAGGGGGGACGGACTTAATCAGCCCCAGCATTTT

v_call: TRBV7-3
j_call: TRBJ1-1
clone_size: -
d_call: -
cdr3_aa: CASSFKAPASYNDF
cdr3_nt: TGTGCCAGCAGCTTTAAGGCCCCGGCCTCCTACAATGACTTT

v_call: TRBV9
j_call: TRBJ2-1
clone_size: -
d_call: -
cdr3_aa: CASSQNRVSETRQFF
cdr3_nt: TGTGCCAGCAGCCAAAACAGAGTTTCCGAGACTAGGCAGTTCTTC

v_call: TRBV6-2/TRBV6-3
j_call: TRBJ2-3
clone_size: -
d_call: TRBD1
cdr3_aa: CASKEARQGTDTQYF
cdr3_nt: TGTGCCAGCAAGGAGGCCCGACAGGGGACAGATACGCAGTATTTT

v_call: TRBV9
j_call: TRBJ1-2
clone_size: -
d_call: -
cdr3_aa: CASSARENDHRGYTF
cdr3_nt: TGTGCCAGCAGCGCCCGGGAGAACGACCACCGGGGCTACACCTTC